Reported below is one T cell receptor beta chain. Its antigen is still unknown. Total RNA, at least 6 micrograms per sample, was extracted from PBMCs. These data originate in a study of blood T cells in healthy people across ages. Study-wide points: Per million T cells, TCR beta diversity dropped roughly linearly as age increased. Those diversity estimates obtained from one million T cells were thought to be underestimates.

Germline loops: CDR1 SGHRS, CDR2 YFSETQ. The V segment lost 0 bases and the J segment 9 bases; nucleotides outside the gene matches: 7. The CDR3 loop spans 15 amino acids. The authors ran a second PCR of 7 to 11 cycles using a sample-barcoded 5' primer and a J-beta primer mix. Each cDNA molecule received a tag from a template-switch adaptor that had 12 random nucleotides. TCRdb itself ran the 5' RACE reads through MiXCR, one entry per CDR3 protein. The table has roughly 1.9 million distinct CDR3 sequences, around 42% seen once; the top ten hold 20% to 25%. The chain has TRBV5-1 and TRBJ2-1, with 9 bases aligning to TRBD2. This sequence was found in a human donor in good health. The sample consisted of blood. DNA for the CDR3: TGCGCCAGCAGCTTGGAAGCGGGGGGAAGAAGTGAGCAGTTCTTC. Translating gives CASSLEAGGRSEQFF.